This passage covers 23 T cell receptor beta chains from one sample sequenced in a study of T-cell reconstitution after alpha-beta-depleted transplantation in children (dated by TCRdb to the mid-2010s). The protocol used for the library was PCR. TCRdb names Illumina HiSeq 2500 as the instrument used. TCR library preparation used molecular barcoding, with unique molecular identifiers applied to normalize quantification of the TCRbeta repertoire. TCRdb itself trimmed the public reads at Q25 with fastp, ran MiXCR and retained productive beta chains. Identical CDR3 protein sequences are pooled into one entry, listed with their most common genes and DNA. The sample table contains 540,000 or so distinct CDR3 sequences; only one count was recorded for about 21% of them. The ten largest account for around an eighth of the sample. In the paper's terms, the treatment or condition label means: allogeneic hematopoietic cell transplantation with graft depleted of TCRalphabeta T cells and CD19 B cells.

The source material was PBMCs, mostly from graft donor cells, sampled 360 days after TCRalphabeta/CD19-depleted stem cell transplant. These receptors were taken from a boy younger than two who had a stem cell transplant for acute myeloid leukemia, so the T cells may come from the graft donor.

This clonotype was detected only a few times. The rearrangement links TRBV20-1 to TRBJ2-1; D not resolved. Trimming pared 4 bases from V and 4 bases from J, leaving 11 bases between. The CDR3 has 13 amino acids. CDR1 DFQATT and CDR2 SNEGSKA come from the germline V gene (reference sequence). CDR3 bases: TGCAGTGCTATGAAGACAACTTACAATGAGCAGTTCTTC. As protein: CSAMKTTYNEQFF.

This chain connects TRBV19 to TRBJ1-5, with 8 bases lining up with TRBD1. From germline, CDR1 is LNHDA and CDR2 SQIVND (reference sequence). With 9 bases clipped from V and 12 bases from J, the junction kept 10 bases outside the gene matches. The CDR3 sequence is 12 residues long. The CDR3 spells CASIPRDRRQHF. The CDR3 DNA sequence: TGTGCCAGCATTCCGAGGGACAGGCGCCAGCATTTT.

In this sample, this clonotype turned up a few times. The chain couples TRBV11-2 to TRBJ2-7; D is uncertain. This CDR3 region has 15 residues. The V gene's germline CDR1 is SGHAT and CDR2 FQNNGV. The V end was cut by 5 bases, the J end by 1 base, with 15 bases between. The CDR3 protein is CASSKGVGISYEQYV. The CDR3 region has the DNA TGTGCCAGCAGCAAAGGCGTCGGCATATCCTACGAGCAGTACGTC.

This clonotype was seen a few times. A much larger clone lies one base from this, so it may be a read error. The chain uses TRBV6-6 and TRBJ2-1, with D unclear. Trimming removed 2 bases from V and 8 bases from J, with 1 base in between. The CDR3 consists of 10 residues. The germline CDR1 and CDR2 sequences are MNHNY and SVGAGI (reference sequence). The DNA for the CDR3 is TGTGCCAGCAGTTACGATGAGCAGTTCTTC. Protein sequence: CASSYDEQFF.

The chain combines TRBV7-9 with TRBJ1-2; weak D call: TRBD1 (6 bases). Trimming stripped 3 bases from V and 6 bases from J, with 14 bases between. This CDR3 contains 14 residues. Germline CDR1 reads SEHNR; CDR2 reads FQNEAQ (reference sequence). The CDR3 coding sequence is TGTGCCAGCAGCTTTGGGGACATGTACAATGGCTACACCTTC. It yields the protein CASSFGDMYNGYTF.

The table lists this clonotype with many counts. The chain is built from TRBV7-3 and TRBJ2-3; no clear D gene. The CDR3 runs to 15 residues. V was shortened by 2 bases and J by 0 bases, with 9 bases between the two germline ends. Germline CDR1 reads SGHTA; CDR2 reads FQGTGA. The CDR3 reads CASSLGRSSTDTQYF. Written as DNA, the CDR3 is TGTGCCAGCAGCTTAGGCAGGTCTAGCACAGATACGCAGTATTTT.

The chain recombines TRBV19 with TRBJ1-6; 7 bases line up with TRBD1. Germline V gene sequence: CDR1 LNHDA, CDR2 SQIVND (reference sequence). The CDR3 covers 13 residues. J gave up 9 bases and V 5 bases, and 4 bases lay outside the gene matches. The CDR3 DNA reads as TGTGCCAGTAGTGCTGACAGGGCTTCACCCCTCCACTTT. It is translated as CASSADRASPLHF.

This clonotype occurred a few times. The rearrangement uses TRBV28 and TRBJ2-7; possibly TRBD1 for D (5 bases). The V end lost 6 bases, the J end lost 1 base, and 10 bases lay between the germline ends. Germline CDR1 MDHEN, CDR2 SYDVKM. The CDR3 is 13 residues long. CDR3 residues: CASSHGQSYEQYV. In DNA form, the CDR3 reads TGTGCCAGCAGCCACGGACAATCCTACGAGCAGTACGTC.

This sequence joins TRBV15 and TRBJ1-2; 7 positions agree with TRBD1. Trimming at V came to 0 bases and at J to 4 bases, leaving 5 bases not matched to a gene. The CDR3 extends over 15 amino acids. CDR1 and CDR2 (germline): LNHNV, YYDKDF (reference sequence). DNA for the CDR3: TGTGCCACCAGCAGAGATCGGGACAGCCCCTATGGCTACACCTTC. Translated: CATSRDRDSPYGYTF. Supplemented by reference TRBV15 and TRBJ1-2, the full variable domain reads DAMVIQNPRYQVTQFGKPVTLSCSQTLNHNVMYWYQQKSSQAPKLLFHYYDKDFNNEADTPDNFQSRRPNTSFCFLDIRSPGLGDTAMYLCATSRDRDSPYGYTFGSGTRLTVV.

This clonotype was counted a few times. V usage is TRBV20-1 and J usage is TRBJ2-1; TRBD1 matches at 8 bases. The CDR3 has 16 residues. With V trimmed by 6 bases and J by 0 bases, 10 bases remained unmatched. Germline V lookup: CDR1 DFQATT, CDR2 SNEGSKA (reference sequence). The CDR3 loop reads CSAPQRTGSSYNEQFF. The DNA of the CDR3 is TGCAGTGCCCCCCAAAGGACAGGGAGCTCCTACAATGAGCAGTTCTTC.

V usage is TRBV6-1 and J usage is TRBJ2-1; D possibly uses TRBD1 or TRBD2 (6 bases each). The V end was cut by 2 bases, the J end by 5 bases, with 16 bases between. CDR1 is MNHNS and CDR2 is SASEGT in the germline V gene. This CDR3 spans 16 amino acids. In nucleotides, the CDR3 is TGTGCCAGCAGTGAATCTAGACTAGGGGGGAACAATGAGCAGTTCTTC. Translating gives CASSESRLGGNNEQFF.

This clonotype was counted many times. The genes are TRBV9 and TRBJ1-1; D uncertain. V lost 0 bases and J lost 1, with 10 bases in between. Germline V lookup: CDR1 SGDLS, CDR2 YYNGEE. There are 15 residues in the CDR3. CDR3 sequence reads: CASSVVAAKNTEAFF. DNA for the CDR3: TGTGCCAGCAGCGTAGTAGCAGCAAAGAACACTGAAGCTTTCTTT.

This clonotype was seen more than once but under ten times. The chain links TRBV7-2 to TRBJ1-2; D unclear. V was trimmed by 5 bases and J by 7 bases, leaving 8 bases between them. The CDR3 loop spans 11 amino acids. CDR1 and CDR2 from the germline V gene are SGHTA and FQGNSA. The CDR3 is CASSPASGYTF. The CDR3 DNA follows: TGTGCCAGCAGCCCTGCGTCTGGCTACACCTTC.

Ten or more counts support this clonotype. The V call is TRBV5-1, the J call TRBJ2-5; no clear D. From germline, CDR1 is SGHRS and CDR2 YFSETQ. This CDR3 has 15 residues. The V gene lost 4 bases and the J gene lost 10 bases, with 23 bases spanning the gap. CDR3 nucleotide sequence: TGCGCCAGCAGCACGTCTCTAGATGGAGAAGTGGACCAGTACTTC. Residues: CASSTSLDGEVDQYF.

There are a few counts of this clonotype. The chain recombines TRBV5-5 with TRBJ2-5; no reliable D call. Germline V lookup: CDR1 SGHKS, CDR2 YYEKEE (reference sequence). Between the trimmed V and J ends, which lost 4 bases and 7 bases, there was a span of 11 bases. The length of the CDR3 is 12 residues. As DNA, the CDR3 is TGTGCCAGCAGCCAATCCCCGGGGACCCAGTACTTC. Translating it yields CASSQSPGTQYF. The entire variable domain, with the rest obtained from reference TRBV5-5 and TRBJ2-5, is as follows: DAGVTQSPTHLIKTRGQQVTLRCSPISGHKSVSWYQQVLGQGPQFIFQYYEKEERGRGNFPDRFSARQFPNYSSELNVNALLLGDSALYLCASSQSPGTQYFGPGTRLLVL.

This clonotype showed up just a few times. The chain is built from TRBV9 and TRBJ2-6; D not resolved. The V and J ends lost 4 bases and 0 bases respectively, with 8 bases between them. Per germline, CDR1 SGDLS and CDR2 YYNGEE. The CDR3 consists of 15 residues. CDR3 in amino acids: CASSPENSGANVLTF. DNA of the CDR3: TGTGCCAGCAGCCCAGAGAACTCTGGGGCCAACGTCCTGACTTTC.

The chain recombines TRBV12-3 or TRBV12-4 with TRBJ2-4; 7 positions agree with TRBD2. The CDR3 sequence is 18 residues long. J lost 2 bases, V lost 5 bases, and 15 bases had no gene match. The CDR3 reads CASSLRVGGTVTKNIQYF. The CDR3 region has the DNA TGTGCCAGCAGTCTGCGAGTGGGGGGGACGGTAACCAAAAACATTCAGTACTTC.

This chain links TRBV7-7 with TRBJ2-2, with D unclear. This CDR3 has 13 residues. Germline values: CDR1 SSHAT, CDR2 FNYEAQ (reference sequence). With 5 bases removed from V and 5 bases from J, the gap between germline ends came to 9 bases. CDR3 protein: CASSPYLTGELFF. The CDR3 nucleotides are TGTGCCAGCAGCCCGTACCTAACCGGGGAGCTGTTTTTT.

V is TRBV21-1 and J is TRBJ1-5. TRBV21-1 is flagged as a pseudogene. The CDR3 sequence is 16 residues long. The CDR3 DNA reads TGTGCCAGCAGCAAAGGGAGAGGCTTGAGCAATCAGCCCCAGCATTTT. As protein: CASSKGRGLSNQPQHF.

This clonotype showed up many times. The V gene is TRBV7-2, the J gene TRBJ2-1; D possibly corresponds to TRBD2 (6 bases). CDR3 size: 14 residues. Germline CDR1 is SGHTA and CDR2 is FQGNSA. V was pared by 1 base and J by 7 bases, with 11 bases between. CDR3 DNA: TGTGCCAGCAGCTTAGAGGCGGGGTCGAATGAGCAGTTCTTC. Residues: CASSLEAGSNEQFF.

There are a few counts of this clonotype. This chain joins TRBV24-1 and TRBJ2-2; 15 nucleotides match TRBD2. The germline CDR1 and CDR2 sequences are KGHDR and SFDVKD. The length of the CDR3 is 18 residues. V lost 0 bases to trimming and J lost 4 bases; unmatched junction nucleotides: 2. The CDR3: CATSDLGGLAGGTGELFF. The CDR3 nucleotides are TGTGCCACCAGTGATTTGGGGGGACTAGCGGGGGGCACCGGGGAGCTGTTTTTT.

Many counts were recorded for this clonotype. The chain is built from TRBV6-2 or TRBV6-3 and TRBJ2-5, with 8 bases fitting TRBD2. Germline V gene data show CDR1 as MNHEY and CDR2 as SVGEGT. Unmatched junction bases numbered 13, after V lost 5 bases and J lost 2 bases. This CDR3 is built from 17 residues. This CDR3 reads CASSPRGQRGPQETQYF. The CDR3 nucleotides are TGTGCCAGCAGTCCCCGGGGCCAGCGGGGGCCGCAAGAGACCCAGTACTTC.

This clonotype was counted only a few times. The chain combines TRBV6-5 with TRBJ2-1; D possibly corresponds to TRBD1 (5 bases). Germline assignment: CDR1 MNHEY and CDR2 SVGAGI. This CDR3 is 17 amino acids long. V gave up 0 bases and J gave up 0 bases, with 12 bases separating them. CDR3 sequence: CASSYSLGASSYNEQFF. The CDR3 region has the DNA TGTGCCAGCAGTTACTCCTTAGGGGCTAGCTCCTACAATGAGCAGTTCTTC.